The present T cell receptor (beta chain) was sequenced within a study of blood T cell repertoires in COVID-19. Study-level information: Samples representing acute and convalescent COVID-19 were sourced from the United States, Italy and Spain. T cells, B-cell-depleted T cells, or PBMCs provided the cDNA or gDNA that served as material.

As handled by the study authors: The authors estimated nucleated cell counts from reference gene primer amplification. Here immunoSEQ multiplex PCR was the method, and the copy in TCRdb shows in-frame clones only, minus some. V and J calls and clone size follow that table, whereas D and trimming were derived from the DNA. The repertoire holds fewer than 350,000 clones, roughly 79% seen once, with around 3.2% in the top ten. Deletions cut 5 bases from V and 0 bases from J, with 16 bases between. There are 16 residues in the CDR3. The germline V gene has CDR1 SGHTA and CDR2 FQGTGA. This TCR came from an older woman with active or convalescent COVID-19. The V and J genes are TRBV7-3 and TRBJ1-1; the D is unclear. What was sequenced was peripheral blood. The CDR3 sequence is CASSPSRRVMNTEAFF. CDR3 DNA sequence: TGTGCCAGCAGCCCCTCCCGACGGGTTATGAACACTGAAGCTTTCTTT.